This TCR beta chain was sequenced for a study of control samples from healthy donors and cancer patients. Data came from immunoSEQ multiplex PCR; TCRdb stores just in-frame clones and leaves some out. The repertoire has about 220,000 clones, around 94% of them found once; the top ten carry less than 1.6%. The receptor comes from a man aged 50 to 59 in good health. Sequencing was performed on blood.

The CDR3 spells CASSPGLGAANYGYTF. CDR3 nucleotides: TGTGCCAGCAGCCCCGGACTTGGAGCGGCTAACTATGGCTACACCTTC. The chain recombines TRBV5-6 with TRBJ1-2, with no clear D. Germline CDR1 SGHDT, CDR2 YYEEEE. This CDR3 contains 16 residues. V dropped 4 bases and J dropped 0 bases, with 16 bases sitting between them.